This is a list of T cell receptor beta chains from one sample in a study of response to subunit inactivated influenza vaccine. A single record per CDR3 protein comes from TCRdb applying MiXCR to the RT-PCR reads. The sample holds about 160,000 distinct CDR3 sequences; around 11% are singletons and the top ten take about a third. The material was CD8+ T cells sorted from PBMCs, obtained 23 months after vaccination. The receptor source for this set is a man between 50 and 75 years old who received an inactivated influenza vaccine. Both conserved end residues are part of each CDR3. A D gene is named only where the DNA matches it firmly. Size tells how often a clone was seen (once, few, many) or the class of an expanded clone, and some rows leave it out.

D: -; J: TRBJ2-7; V: TRBV5-4; size: few; CDR3: CASSLDLTYEQYF; DNA: TGTGCCAGCAGCTTGGATTTAACCTACGAGCAGTACTTC
D: TRBD2; J: TRBJ2-2; V: TRBV4-3; size: few; CDR3: CASSQAGGFTAGELFF; DNA: TGCGCCAGCAGCCAAGCGGGAGGGTTCACCGCTGGGGAGCTGTTTTTT
D: TRBD1; J: TRBJ2-5; V: TRBV28; size: -; CDR3: CASSLGTGIIETQYF; DNA: TGTGCCAGCAGCCTGGGGACAGGGATAATAGAGACCCAGTACTTC
D: TRBD2; J: TRBJ2-7; V: TRBV4-3; size: few; CDR3: CASSQGTSRYEQYF; DNA: TGCGCCAGCAGCCAGGGGACTAGTCGGTACGAGCAGTACTTC
D: TRBD1; J: TRBJ2-3; V: TRBV28; size: few; CDR3: CASSRTWDRGTDTQYF; DNA: TGTGCCAGCAGTCGGACCTGGGACAGGGGCACAGATACGCAGTATTTT
D: -; J: TRBJ2-5; V: TRBV4-1; size: few; CDR3: CASSHRSQTPQETQYF; DNA: TGCGCCAGCAGCCACCGCTCGCAGACGCCACAAGAGACCCAGTACTTC
D: -; J: TRBJ2-3; V: TRBV4-1; size: -; CDR3: CASSLDWLDTQYF; DNA: TGCGCCAGCAGCCTGGACTGGCTAGATACGCAGTATTTT
D: TRBD1; J: TRBJ2-5; V: TRBV18; size: many; CDR3: CASSPDGTVQETQYF; DNA: TGTGCCAGCTCACCAGACGGGACAGTCCAAGAGACCCAGTACTTC
D: TRBD2; J: TRBJ2-1; V: TRBV12-3/TRBV12-4; size: few; CDR3: CASSRLAGGPGNEQFF; DNA: TGTGCCAGCAGTCGCCTAGCGGGAGGGCCGGGCAATGAGCAGTTCTTC
D: TRBD1; J: TRBJ2-3; V: TRBV2; size: -; CDR3: CASRKGDSFSTDTQYF; DNA: TGTGCCAGCAGAAAAGGGGACAGTTTCAGCACAGATACGCAGTATTTT
D: -; J: TRBJ2-5; V: TRBV4-1; size: -; CDR3: CASSQDRGFGETQYF; DNA: TGCGCCAGCAGCCAAGATCGTGGATTTGGGGAGACCCAGTACTTC
D: -; J: TRBJ2-1; V: TRBV4-3; size: -; CDR3: CASSQTEVSYAEQFF; DNA: TGCGCCAGCAGCCAAACAGAGGTTAGCTACGCTGAGCAGTTCTTC
D: -; J: TRBJ2-7; V: TRBV15; size: -; CDR3: CATSRESIAFEQYF; DNA: TGTGCCACCAGCAGAGAGTCGATAGCGTTCGAGCAGTACTTC
D: TRBD2; J: TRBJ2-3; V: TRBV29-1; size: many; CDR3: CSGYTSSGSLNTQYF; DNA: TGCAGCGGCTATACCTCTAGCGGGAGTTTGAATACGCAGTATTTT
D: -; J: TRBJ2-7; V: TRBV27; size: -; CDR3: CASKDRVVDEQYF; DNA: TGTGCCAGCAAGGACCGGGTGGTCGACGAGCAGTACTTC
D: -; J: TRBJ1-1; V: TRBV19; size: few; CDR3: CASINLVAGLTNTEAFF; DNA: TGTGCCAGTATCAATCTAGTGGCTGGGCTTACTAACACTGAAGCTTTCTTT
D: TRBD2; J: TRBJ2-7; V: TRBV11-2; size: -; CDR3: CASSYSGGTLTYEQYF; DNA: TGTGCCAGCAGCTATAGCGGGGGGACACTAACCTACGAGCAGTACTTC
D: TRBD2; J: TRBJ2-1; V: TRBV5-1; size: -; CDR3: CASSLGLAYDNEQFF; DNA: TGCGCCAGCAGCCTAGGACTAGCGTACGACAATGAGCAGTTCTTC
D: -; J: TRBJ1-1; V: TRBV3-1; size: many; CDR3: CASSQDYDSMNTEAFF; DNA: TGTGCCAGCAGCCAAGATTACGACAGCATGAACACTGAAGCTTTCTTT
D: TRBD2; J: TRBJ2-3; V: TRBV7-2; size: many; CDR3: CASSFNGGAIDTQYF; DNA: TGTGCCAGCAGCTTTAACGGGGGGGCCATAGATACGCAGTATTTT
D: TRBD1; J: TRBJ2-3; V: TRBV27; size: few; CDR3: CASIGQGATDTQYF; DNA: TGTGCCAGCATCGGGCAGGGGGCGACAGATACGCAGTATTTT
D: TRBD2; J: TRBJ2-2; V: TRBV12-3/TRBV12-4; size: -; CDR3: CASSATSGTGELFF; DNA: TGTGCCAGCAGTGCGACTAGCGGCACCGGGGAGCTGTTTTTT